These 20 T cell receptor beta chains originate from one sample sequenced in a study of shared clonotypes between healthy human individuals. Only in-frame clones appear in the TCRdb table, and some are missing; sequencing was by immunoSEQ multiplex PCR. The sample lists about 2.3 million clones, approximately 93% occurring once. Sequencing was done on a sample of naive CD4+ T cells from PBMCs. Subset defined: CD45RA+ positively selected. The receptors shown here come from a man younger than 35 in good health. Some clones in this sample may be carry-over from other donors' samples.

The count of this clone is one. The chain carries TRBV7-9 and TRBJ2-5; TRBD1 aligns across 9 bases. The CDR3 is 17 amino acids. Trimming removed 1 base from V and 3 bases from J; junction bases left unmatched: 9. Germline CDR1 SEHNR, CDR2 FQNEAQ (reference sequence). CDR3 coding DNA: TGTGCCAGCAGCTTAGAAAAGGGGCGACAGGGGGAAGAGACCCAGTACTTC. As protein: CASSLEKGRQGEETQYF.

A remark on this clone: The same CDR3 also results from other DNA sequences found in this sample. The chain uses TRBV28 and TRBJ1-5, with 8 bases fitting TRBD1. V lost 5 bases, J lost 2 bases, and 5 bases stayed unmatched. Germline CDR1 and CDR2: MDHEN and SYDVKM. The CDR3 is 15 amino acids. This CDR3 is CASSPGTGGNQPQHF. CDR3 DNA: TGTGCCAGCAGTCCCGGGACAGGCGGCAATCAGCCCCAGCATTTT.

The chain is built from TRBV27 and TRBJ2-1, with 9 positions matching TRBD2. V lost 2 bases to trimming and J lost 7 bases; unmatched junction nucleotides: 24. The CDR3 contains 21 residues. CDR1 and CDR2 from the germline V gene are MNHEY and SMNVEV (reference sequence). As DNA, the CDR3 is TGTGCCAGCAGTTTAAAATCTAAAATTGGCGGGAGGGCCTGGAGAGGGAATGAGCAGTTCTTC. Residues: CASSLKSKIGGRAWRGNEQFF.

This clone was seen once. The chain carries TRBV5-1 and TRBJ2-1, with 11 bases aligning to TRBD2. The CDR3 spans 16 residues. The germline gives CDR1 SGHRS, CDR2 YFSETQ. V dropped 4 bases and J dropped 9; count of bases not matched to a gene: 12. The CDR3: CASSRSLAGEPGEQFF. CDR3 in DNA: TGCGCCAGCAGCCGGTCACTAGCGGGAGAGCCCGGTGAGCAGTTCTTC.

The CDR3 protein is CASTSTVSTDTQYF. The CDR3 DNA sequence: TGTGCCAGTACCTCGACTGTAAGCACAGATACGCAGTATTTT. The chain combines TRBV19 with TRBJ2-3, with D unclear. V was clipped by 7 bases and J by 0 bases, with 11 bases between them. CDR3 length: 14 amino acids. The germline V gene encodes CDR1 LNHDA and CDR2 SQIVND (reference sequence).

About this clone itself: The same CDR3 can be traced to other DNA sequences in this sample. The chain couples TRBV27 to TRBJ1-5, with D uncertain. V lost 3 bases and J 6 bases, leaving 9 bases between the germline ends. The CDR3 consists of 13 residues. Germline V lookup: CDR1 MNHEY, CDR2 SMNVEV (reference sequence). The CDR3 DNA reads as TGTGCCAGCAGTTTCCTCGGAGGTCAGCCCCAGCATTTT. Amino acids: CASSFLGGQPQHF.

This chain uses TRBV5-5 with TRBJ2-7; a weak D match, TRBD2 (5 bases). CDR3 length: 12 residues. Between the trimmed V and J ends, which lost 5 bases and 10 bases, there was a span of 16 bases. In germline, CDR1 is SGHKS, CDR2 YYEKEE (reference sequence). DNA of the CDR3: TGTGCCAGCAGTTACCTGGGCGGGCCACAGTACTTC. Its protein is CASSYLGGPQYF.

The chain recombines TRBV12-5 with TRBJ2-2, with D hard to call. V was trimmed by 3 bases and J by 4 bases, leaving 12 bases between them. Germline loops: CDR1 LGHNT, CDR2 FRNRAP. This CDR3 has 15 residues. The CDR3 DNA sequence: TGTGCTAGTGGTTTTTCTACATCCCCCACCGGGGAGCTGTTTTTT. Its protein is CASGFSTSPTGELFF.

The chain is built from TRBV30 and TRBJ1-4; D gene unclear. Trimming removed 3 bases at V and 0 bases at J, with 5 bases between. Looked up from germline, CDR1 is GTSNPN and CDR2 is SVGIG (reference sequence). The CDR3 has 13 amino acids. The CDR3 DNA reads as TGTGCCTGGAGGGGCTCAACTAATGAAAAACTGTTTTTT. This codes for CAWRGSTNEKLFF.

This clone was seen once. The rearrangement joins TRBV18 to TRBJ2-2; 7 bases fit TRBD1. Germline trimming cut 5 bases from V and 3 bases from J; bases unmatched to any gene: 6. CDR1 KGHSH and CDR2 LQKENI come from the germline V gene. This CDR3 comprises 15 residues. The CDR3 coding sequence is TGTGCCAGCTCAGAGGACAGGCCTCACACCGGGGAGCTGTTTTTT. It specifies CASSEDRPHTGELFF.

V gene TRBV30 combines with J gene TRBJ2-7, with D maybe TRBD1 (6 bases). This CDR3 contains 12 residues. Trimming left V 3 bases short and J 7 bases short, with 13 bases between. Per germline, CDR1 GTSNPN and CDR2 SVGIG (reference sequence). The CDR3 protein is CAWRGDTQEQYF. The CDR3 DNA sequence: TGTGCCTGGAGGGGGGACACCCAGGAGCAGTACTTC.

This chain uses TRBV5-1 with TRBJ2-1; D unresolved. In germline, CDR1 is SGHRS, CDR2 YFSETQ. The CDR3 spans 15 residues. V lost 0 bases to trimming and J lost 10 bases, with 17 bases between them. The CDR3 loop reads CASSLEARAAGEQFF. CDR3 sequence (DNA): TGCGCCAGCAGCTTGGAGGCGCGCGCTGCCGGGGAGCAGTTCTTC.

The chain uses TRBV5-1 and TRBJ2-7, with D possibly matching TRBD2 (6 bases). V lost 3 bases and J lost 2, with 12 bases in between. The CDR3 runs to 14 residues. The V gene's germline CDR1 is SGHRS and CDR2 YFSETQ. The CDR3 nucleotides are TGCGCCAGCAGCTGGGACGGGGGAGCCTACGAGCAGTACTTC. The encoded protein is CASSWDGGAYEQYF.

This chain uses TRBV14 with TRBJ2-5; D gene unclear. The germline V gene has CDR1 SGHDN and CDR2 FVKESK. The V and J ends lost 1 base and 1 base respectively, with 7 bases between them. The CDR3 contains 14 residues. CDR3: CASSQGSRQETQYF. The CDR3 nucleotides are TGTGCCAGCAGCCAAGGAAGCCGCCAAGAGACCCAGTACTTC.

The chain couples TRBV10-3 to TRBJ2-7; D remains ambiguous. Germline V gene data show CDR1 as ENHRY and CDR2 as SYGVKD. The CDR3 has 12 residues. Between the trimmed V and J ends, which lost 6 bases and 4 bases, there was a span of 10 bases. CDR3 sequence (DNA): TGTGCCATCAGCCCTGACCGTTACGAGCAGTACTTC. It translates to CAISPDRYEQYF.

This rearrangement joins TRBV30 to TRBJ1-2, with no clear D. Trimming shortened V by 3 bases and J by 4 bases, and 12 bases separated the two germline ends. The CDR3 consists of 13 residues. In germline, CDR1 is GTSNPN, CDR2 SVGIG (reference sequence). The CDR3 sequence: CAWSPRKSYGYTF. CDR3 coding DNA: TGTGCCTGGAGCCCTCGGAAAAGCTATGGCTACACCTTC.

The chain has TRBV5-4 and TRBJ1-2; TRBD1 is a possible D gene (6 bases). CDR1 is SGHNT, CDR2 YYREEE, per germline (reference sequence). V dropped 4 bases and J dropped 1 base, with 17 bases sitting between them. This CDR3 contains 16 residues. This CDR3 reads CASSMLQGRDNYGYTF. The CDR3 nucleotides are TGTGCCAGCAGCATGTTACAGGGAAGGGATAACTATGGCTACACCTTC.

The chain carries TRBV19 and TRBJ2-3; 15 positions agree with TRBD2. The CDR3 covers 16 residues. Germline-derived CDR1 and CDR2 are LNHDA and SQIVND (reference sequence). V lost 5 bases and J lost 6; bases outside the gene matches: 6. CDR3 DNA: TGTGCCAGTAGTGCGAGGACTAGCGGGGGGGCGGATACGCAGTATTTT. Translation: CASSARTSGGADTQYF.

The chain carries TRBV27 and TRBJ2-1; weak D call: TRBD1 (6 bases). The CDR3 spans 15 residues. V dropped 5 bases and J dropped 9 bases, with 20 bases sitting between them. Germline V gene lookup returns CDR1 MNHEY and CDR2 SMNVEV (reference sequence). The CDR3 protein is CASSPPQGPRGEQFF. CDR3 coding DNA: TGTGCCAGCAGTCCCCCACAGGGCCCTCGGGGTGAGCAGTTCTTC.

The count of this clone is one. CDR3 region: CASSRQLISGANVLTF. CDR3 coding DNA: TGTGCCAGCTCCAGACAGCTCATCTCTGGGGCCAACGTCCTGACTTTC. The chain combines TRBV18 with TRBJ2-6; TRBD1 might be the D (5 bases). The CDR3 has 16 residues. The V end lost 6 bases, the J end lost 0 bases, and 12 bases lay between the germline ends. Germline CDR1 KGHSH, CDR2 LQKENI.